These T cell receptor beta chains were read from a single sample in a study of T and B cells in COVID-19 patients. TCRdb analysed the multiplex PCR reads with MiXCR anew, one entry per CDR3 protein. The top ten hold 3.5% to 4.5% of the sample, which has 15,000 to 20,000 distinct CDR3 sequences, 25% to 35% seen once. The specimen was blood. The receptors were gathered from a human donor who had recovered from COVID-19. The CDR3 runs from the conserved cysteine through the conserved F or W.

J gene	V gene	CDR3 protein
TRBJ2-5	TRBV6-5	CASSYSTSGGNLQETQYF
TRBJ2-3	TRBV7-2	CASRTQGRDTQYF
TRBJ2-2	TRBV5-1	CASSLVTVLSGPGELFF
TRBJ1-2	TRBV7-2	CASSPGQANYGYTF
TRBJ1-2	TRBV27	CASSHRTGGYTF
TRBJ1-1	TRBV6-2/TRBV6-3	CASPPSEGMNTEAFF
TRBJ1-6	TRBV6-5	CASSHRPYSPLHF
TRBJ1-3	TRBV6-1	CASWTGPSSRNTIYF
TRBJ2-3	TRBV6-6	CASSRPGTDTQYF
TRBJ1-5	TRBV5-6	CASSYTRGNQPQHF
TRBJ1-2	TRBV6-5	CASSPRVGLGYGYTF
TRBJ2-3	TRBV6-2/TRBV6-3	CASSDGTSGGADTQYF
TRBJ2-5	TRBV7-9	CASSFGGRVHQETQYF
TRBJ1-6	TRBV12-3/TRBV12-4	CASSSYPAYNSPLHF
TRBJ1-2	TRBV20-1	CSARDAQDGYTF
TRBJ1-2	TRBV11-1	CASRGTGGNYGYTF
TRBJ2-5	TRBV29-1	CSVFPGTQETQYF
TRBJ2-4	TRBV5-6	CASSRRLNPVAKNIQYF
TRBJ1-2	TRBV20-1	CSARGQREEGYTF
TRBJ2-7	TRBV4-1	CASSLQGNEQYF
TRBJ2-1	TRBV5-1	CASSSDEHEQFF
TRBJ1-1	TRBV6-2/TRBV6-3	CAIDRGQMNTEAFF
TRBJ1-3	TRBV6-5	CASSAYDRGPGNTIYF